This record concerns one TCR beta chain sequence. Antigen specificity is unknown. The germline gives CDR1 SGHAT, CDR2 FQNNGV. The ends were cut back, 1 base at V and 0 bases at J, with 17 bases in the middle. The CDR3 is 18 amino acids. Only Caucasian adults living in Nashville, Tennessee made up the donor group. The sample comes from a study of shared clonotypes between healthy human individuals. Study-wide results and limits: When naive CD4 clonotypes were compared across a few donors, approximately 5% were shared. Estimated richness values were generally larger in naive subsets than in memory subsets.

Deep-level running was used for the assay. Sequencing used immunoSEQ multiplex PCR; TCRdb keeps in-frame clones, though not all of them. This table holds a few hundred thousand clones, roughly 70% found once. V usage is TRBV11-2 and J usage is TRBJ2-3; possibly TRBD1 for D (6 bases). Sequencing was carried out using memory CD4+ T cells sorted from blood. Subset: CD45RA-negative fraction. This TCR was sampled from a man aged 30-40 years in good health. The CDR3 reads CASSLVDGGFTSTDTQYF. DNA of the CDR3: TGTGCCAGCAGCTTAGTTGATGGGGGCTTTACTAGCACAGATACGCAGTATTTT.